Shown below are 29 T cell receptor beta chains from a single sample sequenced in a study of response to subunit inactivated influenza vaccine. From the RT-PCR reads, TCRdb called clonotypes with MiXCR, one entry per CDR3 protein. The sample carries around 250,000 distinct CDR3 sequences, more than 10% recorded once. This specimen was non-naive T cells sorted from PBMCs, taken roughly 15 days before vaccination. Receptor source: a man between 50 and 59 years old who received an inactivated influenza vaccine.

The chain combines TRBV25-1 with TRBJ1-4; D unclear. V lost 3 bases and J lost 5, with 10 bases in between. There are 14 residues in the CDR3. CDR1 MGHDK and CDR2 SYGVNS come from the germline V gene. The CDR3 DNA follows: TGTGCCAGCAGTGACGCACAGCCCAATGAAAAACTGTTTTTT. Protein: CASSDAQPNEKLFF.

This clonotype was seen repeatedly, ten times or more. The chain links TRBV14 to TRBJ2-3; D is perhaps TRBD2 (6 bases). The V gene lost 2 bases and the J gene lost 2 bases, with 11 bases spanning the gap. CDR1 and CDR2 (germline): SGHDN, FVKESK. This CDR3 spans 15 amino acids. CDR3 loop: CASSQPGLDTDTQYF. The CDR3 DNA reads TGTGCCAGCAGCCAACCGGGACTTGACACAGATACGCAGTATTTT.

This clonotype occurred a few times. The chain recombines TRBV25-1 with TRBJ1-2; tentatively, D is TRBD1 (6 bases). CDR3 size: 13 residues. Germline V gene data show CDR1 as MGHDK and CDR2 as SYGVNS. Trimming pared 7 bases from V and 2 bases from J, leaving 11 bases between. The CDR3 DNA reads as TGTGCCAGCACGGGCCAGGGGAACTATGGCTACACCTTC. Translation: CASTGQGNYGYTF.

This CDR3 reads CASSMTGTSGTQYF. The CDR3 DNA reads as TGCGCCAGCAGCATGACCGGGACTAGCGGGACTCAGTACTTC. The gene calls are TRBV5-1 and TRBJ2-5, with 13 bases identical to TRBD2. Germline V gene data show CDR1 as SGHRS and CDR2 as YFSETQ. The V segment lost 4 bases and the J segment 11 bases; nucleotides outside the gene matches: 8. This CDR3 comprises 14 residues.

This clonotype occurred a few times. The V call is TRBV27, the J call TRBJ2-5; D is unclear. The CDR3 sequence is 13 residues long. Germline values: CDR1 MNHEY, CDR2 SMNVEV (reference sequence). Trimming pared 4 bases from V and 7 bases from J, leaving 13 bases between. The DNA for the CDR3 is TGTGCCAGCAGTTCGTCCCCATTGGGGACCCAGTACTTC. Translation: CASSSSPLGTQYF.

The genes are TRBV27 and TRBJ1-5; the D gene is possibly TRBD1 (6 bases). This CDR3 has 14 amino acids. Germline CDR1 is MNHEY and CDR2 is SMNVEV (reference sequence). Trimming shortened V by 3 bases and J by 4 bases, and 10 bases separated the two germline ends. CDR3 DNA: TGTGCCAGCAGTTTTTCAGGGGCGAATCAGCCCCAGCATTTT. Translating it yields CASSFSGANQPQHF.

CDR3 in DNA: TGTGCCAGCAGTCGGACGACCGTCCGCAATCAGCCCCAGCATTTT. Translating gives CASSRTTVRNQPQHF. The chain links TRBV28 to TRBJ1-5, with D unclear. CDR3 length equals 15 residues. The germline gives CDR1 MDHEN, CDR2 SYDVKM. V was cut by 5 bases and J by 2 bases, with 13 bases left in between.

This clonotype was detected many times. The chain links TRBV27 to TRBJ2-3, with D perhaps matching TRBD2 (6 bases). V lost 2 bases to trimming and J lost 2 bases, with 11 bases between them. This CDR3 has 15 amino acids. CDR1 is MNHEY and CDR2 is SMNVEV in the germline V gene (reference sequence). The CDR3 region is CASSLGGTHTDTQYF. The CDR3 nucleotides read TGTGCCAGCAGTTTAGGAGGGACTCACACAGATACGCAGTATTTT.

This clonotype was detected once. With a much larger clone just one base away, this may be a read error. The chain is built from TRBV11-2 and TRBJ1-2, with D perhaps TRBD1 (5 bases). This CDR3 is built from 12 residues. The germline CDR1 and CDR2 sequences are SGHAT and FQNNGV. The CDR3, as DNA: TGTGCCAGCAGCCTCGGGGGGGATGGCGACACCTTC. Protein product: CASSLGGDGDTF.

This clonotype was recorded at least ten times. V gene TRBV4-3 combines with J gene TRBJ2-3, with 7 bases aligning to TRBD2. Looked up from germline, CDR1 is LGHNA and CDR2 is YSLEER. The trim removed 1 base at V and 0 bases at J, leaving 7 bases unmatched. The CDR3 has 17 amino acids. CDR3 sequence (DNA): TGCGCCAGCAGCCAAGGGGCTAGCGGTTTTAGCACAGATACGCAGTATTTT. Encoded protein: CASSQGASGFSTDTQYF.

This clonotype showed up just a few times. A much bigger clone sits one base away, suggesting this may be a read error. This chain joins TRBV4-3 and TRBJ2-3, with 8 bases identical to TRBD2. The germline gives CDR1 LGHNA, CDR2 YSLEER. The trim removed 4 bases at V and 8 bases at J, leaving 8 bases unmatched. The CDR3 sequence is 14 residues long. CDR3 sequence: CASSPGGAGGTQYF. CDR3 nucleotide sequence: TGCGCCAGCAGCCCCGGGGGGGCCGGAGGTACGCAGTATTTT.

This clonotype was counted between two and nine times. This sequence joins TRBV3-1 and TRBJ2-7, with D possibly matching TRBD2 (6 bases). The V gene lost 1 base and the J gene lost 2 bases, with 18 bases spanning the gap. CDR1 is LGHDT, CDR2 YNNKEL, per germline (reference sequence). The CDR3 sequence is 17 residues long. CDR3 coding DNA: TGTGCCAGCAGCCAAGCAGCGCGGGGCCGCGGGCCCTACGAGCAGTACTTC. This encodes CASSQAARGRGPYEQYF.

The V and J genes are TRBV11-2 and TRBJ2-5; D possibly uses TRBD1 or TRBD2 (7 bases each). In germline, CDR1 is SGHAT, CDR2 FQNNGV. This CDR3 is 15 amino acids long. V dropped 5 bases and J dropped 4 bases, with 17 bases sitting between them. The DNA for the CDR3 is TGTGCCAGCAGCCAAATGACAGGGAGGGTAGAGACCCAGTACTTC. Encoded protein: CASSQMTGRVETQYF.

The sample holds a few counts of this clonotype. The chain combines TRBV7-8 with TRBJ2-2; no clear D. The germline V gene encodes CDR1 SGHVS and CDR2 FQNEAQ. The CDR3 loop spans 14 amino acids. Trimming removed 1 base from V and 6 bases from J, with 9 bases in between. The CDR3, as DNA: TGTGCCAGCAGCTTAGAGTGGCAGGCCGGGGAGCTGTTTTTT. This codes for CASSLEWQAGELFF.

This clonotype was seen a handful of times. The chain combines TRBV7-8 with TRBJ2-2, with a possible D match to TRBD2 (6 bases). Looked up from germline, CDR1 is SGHVS and CDR2 is FQNEAQ. V was shortened by 5 bases and J by 4 bases, with 17 bases between the two germline ends. There are 16 residues in the CDR3. In nucleotides, the CDR3 is TGTGCCAGCAGCCCCGGGGGTACCATTGGCACCGGGGAGCTGTTTTTT. Amino acids: CASSPGGTIGTGELFF.

This clonotype was counted ten times or more. This chain links TRBV6-6 with TRBJ1-1; TRBD1 might be the D (5 bases). The V gene lost 0 bases and the J gene lost 4 bases, with 6 bases spanning the gap. The CDR3 covers 13 residues. Germline lookup yields CDR1 MNHNY and CDR2 SVGAGI (reference sequence). The CDR3 nucleotides read TGTGCCAGCAGTTACTCGAGGGGCACTGAAGCTTTCTTT. Translation gives CASSYSRGTEAFF.

V and J are TRBV20-1 and TRBJ1-5; 7 nucleotides line up with TRBD1. Germline values: CDR1 DFQATT, CDR2 SNEGSKA (reference sequence). With 5 bases clipped from V and 12 bases from J, the junction kept 16 bases outside the gene matches. The CDR3 has 14 amino acids. The CDR3 loop is CSASPGGYNQDQHF. The CDR3, as DNA: TGCAGTGCTTCCCCAGGGGGATACAATCAGGACCAGCATTTT.

This clonotype was seen only a few times. V usage is TRBV2 and J usage is TRBJ1-1; 7 positions match TRBD1. This CDR3 has 15 residues. Germline lookup yields CDR1 SNHLY and CDR2 FYNNEI. The V and J ends lost 6 bases and 4 bases, in that order; junction bases with no gene match: 11. The CDR3 here is CASRGPGGFVTEAFF. The CDR3 DNA reads as TGTGCCAGCAGGGGTCCAGGGGGTTTTGTCACTGAAGCTTTCTTT.

This clonotype was counted between two and nine times. V usage is TRBV5-5 and J usage is TRBJ2-7, with 11 positions matching TRBD2. The germline gives CDR1 SGHKS, CDR2 YYEKEE (reference sequence). The CDR3 is 17 amino acids. The V and J ends lost 0 bases and 3 bases, in that order; junction bases with no gene match: 8. The CDR3: CASSLGPTSGRFYEQYF. The CDR3 DNA is TGTGCCAGCAGCTTGGGCCCTACTAGCGGGAGATTCTACGAGCAGTACTTC.

The J gene is TRBJ1-4, the V gene TRBV20-1, with D unclear. V was trimmed by 2 bases and J by 5 bases, leaving 12 bases between them. The CDR3 is 14 amino acids. Germline CDR1 reads DFQATT; CDR2 reads SNEGSKA (reference sequence). The CDR3 nucleotides are TGCAGTGCTAGATCCCCCTCGTCCAATGAAAAACTGTTTTTT. Amino acids: CSARSPSSNEKLFF.

The rearrangement links TRBV7-9 to TRBJ2-3; unclear D gene. Trimming left V 6 bases short and J 4 bases short, with 8 bases between. The CDR3 contains 12 residues. CDR1 is SEHNR and CDR2 is FQNEAQ in the germline V gene (reference sequence). CDR3 amino acids: CASSGWADTQYF. The CDR3, as DNA: TGTGCCAGCAGTGGCTGGGCAGATACGCAGTATTTT.

This clonotype occurred a few times. V usage is TRBV5-5 and J usage is TRBJ1-4, with TRBD1 as a possible D gene (5 bases). CDR1 is SGHKS, CDR2 YYEKEE, per germline (reference sequence). The CDR3 has 17 amino acids. Trimming took off 2 bases at V and 8 bases at J, with 22 bases between the two ends. This CDR3 is CASSLVPGLLAGEKLFF. Here the CDR3 DNA reads TGTGCCAGCAGCTTAGTCCCGGGACTGCTCGCGGGGGAAAAACTGTTTTTT.

This clonotype was counted many times. The rearrangement uses TRBV12-3 or TRBV12-4 and TRBJ1-1; 8 bases line up with TRBD1. The CDR3 is 14 residues long. V lost 7 bases and J lost 4; bases outside the gene matches: 8. CDR3 sequence reads: CASTGQGISTEAFF. The DNA for the CDR3 is TGTGCCAGCACTGGACAGGGAATTTCCACTGAAGCTTTCTTT.

This clonotype was found many times. The rearrangement joins TRBV28 to TRBJ2-7; 7 bases line up with TRBD1. Germline loops: CDR1 MDHEN, CDR2 SYDVKM. The CDR3 extends over 14 amino acids. V trimming: 4 bases; J trimming: 2 bases; junction bases outside the gene matches: 5. The CDR3 is CASSYGTDAYEQYF. CDR3 nucleotides: TGTGCCAGCAGTTACGGGACAGACGCCTACGAGCAGTACTTC.

This clonotype has ten or more counts. The V and J genes are TRBV5-5 and TRBJ1-2; D may be TRBD1 (6 bases). Looked up from germline, CDR1 is SGHKS and CDR2 is YYEKEE (reference sequence). The V end was cut by 1 base, the J end by 4 bases, with 14 bases between. This CDR3 comprises 15 residues. For the CDR3, the DNA is TGTGCCAGCAGCTTGTCTACAGGGAAACCCTATGGCTACACCTTC. It codes for CASSLSTGKPYGYTF.

In its sample, this clonotype was seen many times. The chain links TRBV12-3 or TRBV12-4 to TRBJ2-3; D is possibly TRBD2 (6 bases). V lost 6 bases, J lost 0 bases, and 10 bases lay in between. The CDR3 runs 14 residues. The DNA of the CDR3 is TGTGCCAGCAGCCTAGCGCGGAGCACAGATACGCAGTATTTT. It encodes CASSLARSTDTQYF.

The J gene is TRBJ1-1, the V gene TRBV12-5, with a tentative D call TRBD1 (5 bases). Trimming cost V 3 bases and J 1 base, with 9 bases left between them. This CDR3 has 14 amino acids. CDR1 and CDR2 (germline): LGHNT, FRNRAP. This CDR3 reads CASGFQGTNTEAFF. In nucleotides, the CDR3 is TGTGCTAGTGGTTTCCAGGGAACGAACACTGAAGCTTTCTTT.

This clonotype has ten or more counts. The rearrangement uses TRBV29-1 and TRBJ1-1; TRBD1 is a possible D gene (6 bases). The ends were cut back, 4 bases at V and 1 base at J, with 10 bases in the middle. Germline V CDR1 and CDR2: SQVTM, ANQGSEA. The CDR3 covers 13 residues. The CDR3, as DNA: TGCAGCGTTGTACGGGGGGCGAACACTGAAGCTTTCTTT. Amino acid sequence: CSVVRGANTEAFF.

This clonotype has a handful of counts. The chain carries TRBV20-1 and TRBJ2-2; 10 positions agree with TRBD2. There are 18 residues in the CDR3. The V and J ends lost 6 bases and 5 bases, in that order; junction bases with no gene match: 18. The germline CDR1 and CDR2 sequences are DFQATT and SNEGSKA (reference sequence). CDR3: CSARDDGGAGGQTGELFF. DNA for the CDR3: TGCAGTGCACGTGACGATGGGGGAGCGGGAGGGCAAACCGGGGAGCTGTTTTTT.